This T cell receptor (beta chain) was identified during a study of T cell responses to AZD1222 COVID-19 vaccine. Points from the study as a whole: Just five or six AZD1222 recipients tested seropositive at baseline. Spike-spanning, vaccine-associated CD4 TCRs were dominant at 160-218 and 743-854.

Concerning this clone: Its antigen remains unknown.

Data came from immunoSEQ multiplex PCR; TCRdb stores just in-frame clones and leaves some out. The sample consists of approximately 69,000 clones, roughly 85% of them appearing once. This specimen consisted of peripheral blood, obtained 28 days after the second AZD1222 dose. This TCR came from an adult who received the AZD1222 COVID-19 vaccine.

The CDR3 DNA sequence: TGTGCCAGCAGCCAAGCAGGGGGGCTAGTGGGGGAAGATACGCAGTATTTT. Its translation is CASSQAGGLVGEDTQYF. The gene calls are TRBV3-1 (or the pseudogene TRBV3-2) and TRBJ2-3, with a tentative D call TRBD1 (7 bases). Germline CDR1 reads LGHDT; CDR2 reads YNNKEL (reference sequence). The CDR3 has 17 residues. V gave up 1 base and J gave up 5 bases, with 19 bases separating them.